The T cell receptor beta chain under discussion was sequenced for a study of CD8+ T cells in alopecia areata. Study-level information: Treated patients were given oral tofacitinib, which was dosed at 5 to 10 mg twice daily. Overall study results and limits: Higher clonality and more expanded CD8+ clones appeared in lesional than normal scalp.

V was clipped by 3 bases and J by 4 bases, with 4 bases between them. The CDR3 is made up of 12 amino acids. In germline, CDR1 is SGHTA, CDR2 FQGNSA. Sequencing relied on a cDNA template that was reverse transcribed from extracted RNA. The protocol was immunoSEQ multiplex PCR, while the TCRdb copy is restricted to in-frame clones and leaves out a portion. This repertoire shows 100,000 to 150,000 clones, roughly 61% found once; its top ten account for 4.5%. With respect to this clone: What it recognizes is unknown.

It was from alopecia areata patients that lesional scalp punch biopsies and peripheral blood were collected. PBMCs yielded sorted CD4+ and CD8+ T cells. The chain couples TRBV7-2 to TRBJ1-5; D gene uncertain. The receptor was derived from a human donor with alopecia areata. This sample comprised CD4+ T cells sorted from blood, obtained at week 0. This CDR3 is CASSFDNQPQHF. The CDR3 DNA sequence: TGTGCCAGCAGCTTCGATAATCAGCCCCAGCATTTT.